This TCR beta chain was found in a study of cytomegalovirus exposure and HLA in healthy donors. Germline V lookup: CDR1 MNHNS, CDR2 SASEGT. V lost 10 bases and J lost 3; bases outside the gene matches: 9. This CDR3 is 14 amino acids long. The study ran its PCR with 60 Vbeta and 13 Jbeta primers. Here immunoSEQ multiplex PCR was the method, and the copy in TCRdb shows in-frame clones only, minus some. The repertoire includes approximately 92,000 clones, 70% to 80% of them detected once, and just over 8% sits in the top ten. The chain employs TRBV6-1 and TRBJ2-3, with 8 bases lining up with TRBD1. This TCR derives from a man aged 60 to 75 in good health and CMV-seronegative. Sequencing was carried out using PBMCs. This CDR3 reads CATEDGQGTDTQYF. CDR3 bases: TGTGCCACCGAGGATGGACAGGGAACAGATACGCAGTATTTT.